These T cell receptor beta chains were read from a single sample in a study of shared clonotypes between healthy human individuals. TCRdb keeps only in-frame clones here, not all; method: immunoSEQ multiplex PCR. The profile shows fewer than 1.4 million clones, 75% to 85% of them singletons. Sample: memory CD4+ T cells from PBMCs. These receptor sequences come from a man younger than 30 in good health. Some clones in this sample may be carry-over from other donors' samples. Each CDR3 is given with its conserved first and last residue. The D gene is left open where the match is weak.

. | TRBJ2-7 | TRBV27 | CASSLTTGEQYF
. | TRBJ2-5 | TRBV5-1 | CASSLVGPGETQYF
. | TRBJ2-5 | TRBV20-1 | CSAGQETQYF
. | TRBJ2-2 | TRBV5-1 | CASSSMSGTGELFF
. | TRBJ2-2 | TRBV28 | CASGDPKVGELFF
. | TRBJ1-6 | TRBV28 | CASSPSPGRYNSPLHF
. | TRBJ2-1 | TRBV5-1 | CASSLAFGGSGSYNEQFF
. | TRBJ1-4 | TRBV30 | CAWSGGEKLFF
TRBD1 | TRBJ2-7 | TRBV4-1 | CASSQGLGQGLLFYEQYF
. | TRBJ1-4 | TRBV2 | CASSASGPRREKLFF